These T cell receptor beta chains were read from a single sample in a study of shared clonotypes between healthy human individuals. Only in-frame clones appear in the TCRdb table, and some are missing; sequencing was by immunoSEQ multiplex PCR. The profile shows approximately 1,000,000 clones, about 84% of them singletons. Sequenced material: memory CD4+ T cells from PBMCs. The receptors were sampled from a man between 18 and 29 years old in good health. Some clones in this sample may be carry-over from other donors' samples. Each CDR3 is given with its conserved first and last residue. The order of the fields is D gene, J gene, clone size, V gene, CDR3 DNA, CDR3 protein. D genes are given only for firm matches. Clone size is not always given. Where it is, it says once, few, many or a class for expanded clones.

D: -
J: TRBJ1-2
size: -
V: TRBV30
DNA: TGTGCCTGGCAACAGGATGACTATGGCTACACCTTC
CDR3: CAWQQDDYGYTF

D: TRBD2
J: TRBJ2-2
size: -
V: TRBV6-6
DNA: TGTGCCAGCAGGCCAGGACTAGCGGGATTCTCGGGGGAGCTGTTTTTT
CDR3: CASRPGLAGFSGELFF

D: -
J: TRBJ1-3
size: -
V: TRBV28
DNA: TGTGCCAGCAGTTTTGGAGGGGGAAACACCATATATTTT
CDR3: CASSFGGGNTIYF

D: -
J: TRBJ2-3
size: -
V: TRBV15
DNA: TGTGCCACCAGCAGAGATCCGCTCACAGATACGCAGTATTTT
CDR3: CATSRDPLTDTQYF

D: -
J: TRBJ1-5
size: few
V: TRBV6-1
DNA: TGTGCCAGCAGTGAAGCGCGGAATCAGCCCCAGCATTTT
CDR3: CASSEARNQPQHF

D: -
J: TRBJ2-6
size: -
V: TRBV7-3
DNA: TGTGCCAGCAGCTCTGAATACTCTGGGGCCAACGTCCTGACTTTC
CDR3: CASSSEYSGANVLTF

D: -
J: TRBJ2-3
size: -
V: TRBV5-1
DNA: TGCGCCAGCAGCTTGAATCTGGGCGGGACTAGCACAGATACGCAGTATTTT
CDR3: CASSLNLGGTSTDTQYF

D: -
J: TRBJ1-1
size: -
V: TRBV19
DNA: TGTGCCAGTAGTCTAATCGACAGGATGAACACTGAAGCTTTCTTT
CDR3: CASSLIDRMNTEAFF

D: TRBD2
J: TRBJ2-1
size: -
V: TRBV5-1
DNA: TGCGCCAGCAGCTTACTAGCGGGAGGGCCAGCTGAGCAGTTCTTC
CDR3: CASSLLAGGPAEQFF

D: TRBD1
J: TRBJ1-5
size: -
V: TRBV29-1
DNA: TGCAGCGCTGGGACAGGGGGTAGCAATCAGCCCCAGCATTTT
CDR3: CSAGTGGSNQPQHF

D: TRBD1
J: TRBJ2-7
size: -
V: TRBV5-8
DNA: TGTGCCAGCAGCGGCGGGACAGGGATCTACGAGCAGTACTTC
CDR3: CASSGGTGIYEQYF

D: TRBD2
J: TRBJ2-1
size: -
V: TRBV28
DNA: TGTGCCAGCAGTTTATCCTCCAGAGGACTAGCGGGAGAGTACAATGAGCAGTTCTTC
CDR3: CASSLSSRGLAGEYNEQFF

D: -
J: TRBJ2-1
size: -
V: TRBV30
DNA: TGTGCCTGGAGCCCCTCGGGGTCAGACGTAAGCCAGTTCTTC
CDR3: CAWSPSGSDVSQFF

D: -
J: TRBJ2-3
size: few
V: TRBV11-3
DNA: TGTGCCAGCAGCCCTACGGGGGATACGCAGTATTTT
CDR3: CASSPTGDTQYF

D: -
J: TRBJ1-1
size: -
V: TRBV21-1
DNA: TGTGCCAGCCGAATAGGGAGTATTTTAGCTTTCTTT
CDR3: CASRIGSILAFF

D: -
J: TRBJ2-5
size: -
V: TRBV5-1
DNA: TGCGCCAGCAGCATACAGGCGCAAGAGACCCAGTACTTC
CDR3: CASSIQAQETQYF

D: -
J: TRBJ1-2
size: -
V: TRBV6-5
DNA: TGTGCCAGCAGTCCGGGCGGGAGCCGCTATGGCTACACCTTC
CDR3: CASSPGGSRYGYTF

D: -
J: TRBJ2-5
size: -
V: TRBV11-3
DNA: TGTGCCAGTAGTTTGGGACAAGAGACCCAGTACTTC
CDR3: CASSLGQETQYF

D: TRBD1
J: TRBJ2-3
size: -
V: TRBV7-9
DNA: TGTGCCAGCGGTCAGGGGGCCTCTAGCACAGATACGCAGTATTTT
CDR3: CASGQGASSTDTQYF

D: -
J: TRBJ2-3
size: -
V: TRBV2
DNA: TGTGCCAGCAGTCTGGACTCCCGAGGCCCAGATACGCAGTATTTT
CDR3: CASSLDSRGPDTQYF

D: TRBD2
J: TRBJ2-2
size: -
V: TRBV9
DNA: TGTGCCAGCAGCGTAGCGGGAGGCCCGGGGACCGGGGAGCTGTTTTTT
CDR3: CASSVAGGPGTGELFF

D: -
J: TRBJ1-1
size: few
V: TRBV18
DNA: TGTGCCAGCTCACCAGATCAGGGGTTCACTGAAGCTTTCTTT
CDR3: CASSPDQGFTEAFF

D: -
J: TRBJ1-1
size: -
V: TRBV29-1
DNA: TGCAGCGCGACCCCGGGCGCTGAAGCTTTCTTT
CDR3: CSATPGAEAFF

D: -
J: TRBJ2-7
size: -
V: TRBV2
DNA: TGTGCCAGCAGTGAAGTTTTCTTCTCCCGGAACGAGCAGTACTTC
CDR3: CASSEVFFSRNEQYF

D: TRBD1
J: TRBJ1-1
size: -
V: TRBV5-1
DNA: TGCGCCAGCAGCTTCTCAGGGGGGCGCGGCGGGAACACTGAAGCTTTCTTT
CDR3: CASSFSGGRGGNTEAFF

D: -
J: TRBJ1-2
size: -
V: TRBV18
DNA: TGTGCCAGCTCCCAGGGACTAAACTATGGCTACACCTTC
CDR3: CASSQGLNYGYTF

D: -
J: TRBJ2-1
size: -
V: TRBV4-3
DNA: TGCGCCAGCAGCCAAGGGGCTTGGCGGGACTCCTACAATGAGCAGTTCTTC
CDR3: CASSQGAWRDSYNEQFF

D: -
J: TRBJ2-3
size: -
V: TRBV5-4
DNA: TGTGCCAGCAGCTATAAAGCTAGCACAGATACGCAGTATTTT
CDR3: CASSYKASTDTQYF

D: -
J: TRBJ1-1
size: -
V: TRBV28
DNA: TGTGCCAGCCACCTGGGACTAATCGGGGGTAAAGCTTTCTTT
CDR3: CASHLGLIGGKAFF